This TCR beta chain was sequenced during a study of regulatory T cells in long-lasting Graves disease. The sample's time point: newly diagnosed GD, antithyroid drugs for less than 3 months. PBMC RNA was the source of the TCR library. CDR3 length: 14 amino acids. Germline CDR1 SEHNR, CDR2 FQNEAQ (reference sequence). V was clipped by 4 bases and J by 4 bases, with 13 bases between them. Through Arm-PCR of CDR3 regions and iRepertoire HTBI primers, TCR beta libraries were built. TCRdb itself ran the multiplex PCR reads through MiXCR, one entry per CDR3 protein. This table holds about 430,000 distinct CDR3 sequences, about 15% found once. This clonotype was seen repeatedly, ten times or more. These records were also assigned to another study, of T cells in Graves' hyperthyroidism and ophthalmopathy.

The V and J genes are TRBV7-9 and TRBJ2-5; D call uncertain. The sequences come from peripheral blood mononuclear cells (PBMCs), collected at new diagnosis, from a patient treated with antithyroid drugs. This receptor was taken from a woman aged 40 to 50 with Graves disease. CDR3 residues: CASSSGVSGETQYF. The CDR3 coding sequence is TGTGCCAGCAGCTCTGGGGTATCGGGAGAGACCCAGTACTTC.